Presented here are 26 T cell receptor beta chains from one specimen sequenced in a study of regulatory T cells in long-lasting Graves disease. Relying on iRepertoire HTBI primers and Arm-PCR of CDR3 regions, the team built TCR beta libraries. TCRdb processed the multiplex PCR reads anew with MiXCR; each CDR3 protein has one entry. This sample carries about 430,000 distinct CDR3 sequences, around 23% of them seen once, and the ten largest clones take roughly an eighth. Specified time point: persistent/refractory GD, antithyroid drugs over 5 years with positive TRAb. PBMCs provided the RNA from which the TCR library was made. The input for sequencing was peripheral blood mononuclear cells (PBMCs), taken when the disease was refractory, from a patient treated with antithyroid drugs. These receptors were collected from a female donor with Graves disease.

The chain carries TRBV10-3 and TRBJ1-2; TRBD1 aligns across 7 bases. With V trimmed by 7 bases and J by 3 bases, 8 bases remained unmatched. Germline-derived CDR1 and CDR2 are ENHRY and SYGVKD. This CDR3 is 14 amino acids long. The CDR3, as DNA: TGTGCCATCACCTTTTCAGGGGGAGACTATGGCTACACCTTC. This sequence encodes CAITFSGGDYGYTF.

V and J are TRBV14 and TRBJ2-7, with 10 nucleotides matching TRBD2. The V and J ends lost 0 bases and 11 bases, in that order; junction bases with no gene match: 4. This CDR3 is built from 13 residues. Germline V gene data show CDR1 as SGHDN and CDR2 as FVKESK. CDR3 sequence: CASSQDRSGREYF. In nucleotides, the CDR3 is TGTGCCAGCAGCCAAGATAGGAGCGGGAGGGAGTACTTC.

This clonotype was detected many times. The V gene is TRBV6-5, the J gene TRBJ1-2; no definite D call. The V gene lost 2 bases and the J gene lost 1 base, with 14 bases spanning the gap. The CDR3 length is 16 residues. Germline V gives CDR1 MNHEY, CDR2 SVGAGI. The CDR3 coding sequence is TGTGCCAGCAGTTACACGATGCATAACAGTAACTATGGCTACACCTTC. It yields the protein CASSYTMHNSNYGYTF.

The gene calls are TRBV10-3 and TRBJ2-7; tentative D call: TRBD2 (6 bases). CDR3 length: 14 amino acids. The V end lost 4 bases, the J end lost 0 bases, and 10 bases lay between the germline ends. Germline CDR1 and CDR2: ENHRY and SYGVKD. CDR3 coding DNA: TGTGCCATCAGTGGGAGGGGCAGCTCCTACGAGCAGTACTTC. Its translation: CAISGRGSSYEQYF.

This clonotype was recorded at least ten times. The V and J genes are TRBV24-1 and TRBJ1-2; no clear D gene. In germline, CDR1 is KGHDR, CDR2 SFDVKD. The CDR3 is 12 amino acids. Trimming took 1 base from V and 6 from J, leaving 5 bases between them. The CDR3 bases are TGTGCCACCAGTGATTTTGGGGATGGCTACACCTTC. Its protein is CATSDFGDGYTF.

The chain is built from TRBV6-2 or TRBV6-3 and TRBJ2-1; 8 bases align to TRBD1. Germline V lookup: CDR1 MNHEY, CDR2 SVGEGT. The CDR3 loop spans 15 amino acids. The ends lost 6 bases at V and 3 bases at J; junction bases unmatched: 7. CDR3 DNA: TGTGCCAGCAGGGAGGACAGGGTGAACTACAATGAGCAGTTCTTC. It codes for CASREDRVNYNEQFF.

This clonotype was seen at least ten times. This chain connects TRBV28 to TRBJ2-5; D may be TRBD1 or TRBD2 (5 bases each). V was shortened by 6 bases and J by 4 bases, with 18 bases between the two germline ends. The CDR3 spans 15 residues. Germline V gene lookup returns CDR1 MDHEN and CDR2 SYDVKM. The CDR3: CASSPGPQRGETQYF. The CDR3 DNA sequence: TGTGCCAGCAGCCCGGGACCCCAGAGGGGAGAGACCCAGTACTTC.

This clonotype occurred a few times. A much larger clonotype is one base distant, so this may be a read error. The J gene is TRBJ1-1, the V gene TRBV2, with 7 bases that match TRBD1. CDR3 size: 14 residues. The germline V gene encodes CDR1 SNHLY and CDR2 FYNNEI. The CDR3 DNA is TGTGCCAGCAGTGAAATGGGGACAGCTCATGAAACTTTCTTT. Translated, it gives CASSEMGTAHETFF.

This clonotype showed up many times. The rearrangement joins TRBV28 to TRBJ1-1; TRBD1 agrees at 9 bases. This CDR3 comprises 14 residues. CDR1 is MDHEN, CDR2 SYDVKM, per germline. Trimming at V came to 6 bases and at J to 9 bases, leaving 11 bases not matched to a gene. In nucleotides, the CDR3 is TGTGCCAGCAGCCCAAATCCCGACAGGGGGAAAGCTTTCTTT. Its protein is CASSPNPDRGKAFF.

V and J are TRBV11-2 and TRBJ2-7; 7 bases align to TRBD2. V dropped 4 bases and J dropped 0; count of bases not matched to a gene: 3. CDR1 SGHAT and CDR2 FQNNGV come from the germline V gene. This CDR3 spans 14 amino acids. CDR3 in amino acids: CASSWSGGSYEQYF. The CDR3 region has the DNA TGTGCCAGCAGCTGGTCGGGGGGCTCCTACGAGCAGTACTTC.

A note on this clonotype: A much larger clonotype is one base distant, so this may be a read error. V usage is TRBV18 and J usage is TRBJ2-7, with 8 bases fitting TRBD1. The ends lost 2 bases at V and 5 bases at J; junction bases unmatched: 5. CDR3 length: 14 residues. Germline V gives CDR1 KGHSH, CDR2 LQKENI. In DNA, the CDR3 is TGTGCCAGCTCACCAGGGACAGGATTCCACGAGCAGTACTTC. Translating it yields CASSPGTGFHEQYF.

The J gene is TRBJ1-2, the V gene TRBV19; D may be TRBD1 (5 bases). Trimming took 6 bases from V and 10 from J, leaving 15 bases between them. The germline CDR1 and CDR2 sequences are LNHDA and SQIVND (reference sequence). The CDR3 length is 12 residues. The CDR3 protein is CASSLGALDYTF. The CDR3 DNA sequence: TGTGCCAGTAGCCTAGGGGCGCTGGACTACACCTTC.

A single count supports this clonotype. At one end, the junction sequence differs from germline, possibly due to a read error. This rearrangement joins TRBV7-6 to TRBJ2-3; 8 bases fit TRBD2. This CDR3 region has 17 residues. Per germline, CDR1 SGHVS and CDR2 FNYEAQ. The CDR3 nucleotides read TGTGCCAGCAGCTTAGGCGGGACCAGCGGGAGCAGAGATCCGCAGTATTTT. It encodes CASSLGGTSGSRDPQYF.

V usage is TRBV11-3 and J usage is TRBJ2-7; D is uncertain. Germline assignment: CDR1 SGHNT and CDR2 YENEEA. The ends were cut back, 5 bases at V and 2 bases at J, with 13 bases in the middle. CDR3 size: 14 residues. The CDR3 bases are TGTGCCAGCAGCCCCTCCAAAGCCCCCTACGAGCAGTACTTC. Translating gives CASSPSKAPYEQYF. The complete variable domain, with remaining parts taken from reference TRBV11-3 and TRBJ2-7, reads EAGVVQSPRYKIIEKKQPVAFWCNPISGHNTLYWYLQNLGQGPELLIRYENEEAVDDSQLPKDRFSAERLKGVDSTLKIQPAELGDSAVYLCASSPSKAPYEQYFGPGTRLTVT.

As for this clonotype: Possible read error: a much larger clone is one base away. The chain uses TRBV10-3 and TRBJ1-2, with D tentatively TRBD1 (5 bases). The V end was cut by 3 bases, the J end by 6 bases, with 14 bases between. The CDR3 is made up of 14 amino acids. Germline CDR1 ENHRY, CDR2 SYGVKD. Here the CDR3 reads CAISDSLDSHGYTF. Here the CDR3 DNA reads TGTGCCATCAGTGATTCCCTCGACAGCCATGGCTACACCTTC.

J is TRBJ2-2 and V is TRBV5-4; TRBD1 is a possible D gene (5 bases). V was cut by 2 bases and J by 3 bases, with 11 bases left in between. CDR3 length equals 15 residues. Per the germline V gene, CDR1 is SGHNT and CDR2 is YYREEE (reference sequence). CDR3 residues: CASSLDSVYTGELFF. The CDR3 DNA sequence: TGTGCCAGCAGCTTAGACAGTGTATACACCGGGGAGCTGTTTTTT.

The sample holds many counts of this clonotype. V usage is TRBV20-1 and J usage is TRBJ2-7; 10 nucleotides match TRBD2. In germline, CDR1 is DFQATT, CDR2 SNEGSKA (reference sequence). V shed 3 bases, J shed 2 bases, and the junction held 4 bases outside the gene matches. This CDR3 spans 14 amino acids. The CDR3 protein is CSASPSGSAYEQYF. CDR3 coding DNA: TGCAGTGCTAGCCCTAGCGGGAGTGCCTACGAGCAGTACTTC.

This chain joins TRBV14 and TRBJ2-7; 10 bases are a match to TRBD2. Germline V gene sequence: CDR1 SGHDN, CDR2 FVKESK. Unmatched junction bases numbered 4, after V lost 3 bases and J lost 2 bases. The CDR3 is 15 residues long. The CDR3 DNA is TGTGCCAGCAGCCAGGGGACTAGCGATACCTACGAGCAGTACTTC. This translates into CASSQGTSDTYEQYF.

This clonotype was recorded only once. J is TRBJ2-1 and V is TRBV4-1; D is perhaps TRBD2 (5 bases). CDR1 and CDR2 from the germline V gene are MGHRA and YSYEKL. The CDR3 consists of 14 residues. Trimming shortened V by 3 bases and J by 5 bases, and 11 bases separated the two germline ends. The chain's CDR3 is CASSQRELHNEQFF. CDR3 bases: TGCGCCAGCAGCCAGAGGGAGCTCCACAATGAGCAGTTCTTC.

This clonotype was seen only a few times. V is TRBV7-2 and J is TRBJ1-3; TRBD1 is a possible D gene (5 bases). Germline V gene data show CDR1 as SGHTA and CDR2 as FQGNSA. CDR3 length equals 16 residues. Trimming left V 5 bases short and J 1 base short, with 15 bases between. The CDR3 region is CASSAAPRASGNTIYF. The CDR3, as DNA: TGTGCCAGCAGCGCAGCGCCCAGGGCGTCTGGAAACACCATATATTTT.

This clonotype was detected ten times or more. This chain links TRBV27 with TRBJ1-1; 8 bases align to TRBD1. V gave up 2 bases and J gave up 0 bases; unmatched junction bases: 11. Per the germline V gene, CDR1 is MNHEY and CDR2 is SMNVEV (reference sequence). This CDR3 comprises 18 residues. This CDR3 reads CASSLSRQGLPLNTEAFF. The CDR3 bases are TGTGCCAGCAGTTTAAGTAGACAGGGGCTTCCTCTGAACACTGAAGCTTTCTTT.

The CDR3 bases are TGCAGCGTTGGTTTGGTAGGGCTCGCTGGGGCCAACGTCCTGACTTTC. As protein: CSVGLVGLAGANVLTF. The V call is TRBV29-1, the J call TRBJ2-6; D unclear. Germline V gene sequence: CDR1 SQVTM, CDR2 ANQGSEA. The ends were cut back, 4 bases at V and 2 bases at J, with 15 bases in the middle. The CDR3 runs 16 residues.

V and J are TRBV18 and TRBJ1-5; possibly TRBD1 for D (6 bases). Germline-derived CDR1 and CDR2 are KGHSH and LQKENI. V was shortened by 3 bases and J by 5 bases, with 11 bases between the two germline ends. The CDR3 covers 14 residues. The CDR3 sequence: CASSPRDTYQPQHF. CDR3 coding DNA: TGTGCCAGCTCACCTCGGGACACCTATCAGCCCCAGCATTTT.

This clonotype was detected only a few times. This chain connects TRBV29-1 to TRBJ2-7; 7 bases map to TRBD2. The CDR3 spans 12 residues. Trimming removed 3 bases from V and 5 bases from J; junction bases left unmatched: 4. Germline V gives CDR1 SQVTM, CDR2 ANQGSEA. The CDR3 DNA reads TGCAGCGTTGAGTCGGGAGGACACGAGCAGTACTTC. Residues: CSVESGGHEQYF.

The chain is built from TRBV29-1 and TRBJ1-1; D is perhaps TRBD1 (5 bases). The V gene lost 6 bases and the J gene lost 7 bases, with 9 bases spanning the gap. This CDR3 has 10 residues. Germline CDR1 is SQVTM and CDR2 is ANQGSEA. CDR3 protein: CSVDRYEAFF. The CDR3 bases are TGCAGCGTCGACAGATATGAAGCTTTCTTT.

With respect to this clonotype: Being one base from a much bigger clone, this may be a read error. The chain recombines TRBV19 with TRBJ1-2; D is uncertain. This CDR3 has 15 amino acids. Germline CDR1 is LNHDA and CDR2 is SQIVND (reference sequence). DNA for the CDR3: TGTGCCAGTAGTATGGTTCCAACAAGGAACTATGGCTACGCCTTC. Protein product: CASSMVPTRNYGYAF.